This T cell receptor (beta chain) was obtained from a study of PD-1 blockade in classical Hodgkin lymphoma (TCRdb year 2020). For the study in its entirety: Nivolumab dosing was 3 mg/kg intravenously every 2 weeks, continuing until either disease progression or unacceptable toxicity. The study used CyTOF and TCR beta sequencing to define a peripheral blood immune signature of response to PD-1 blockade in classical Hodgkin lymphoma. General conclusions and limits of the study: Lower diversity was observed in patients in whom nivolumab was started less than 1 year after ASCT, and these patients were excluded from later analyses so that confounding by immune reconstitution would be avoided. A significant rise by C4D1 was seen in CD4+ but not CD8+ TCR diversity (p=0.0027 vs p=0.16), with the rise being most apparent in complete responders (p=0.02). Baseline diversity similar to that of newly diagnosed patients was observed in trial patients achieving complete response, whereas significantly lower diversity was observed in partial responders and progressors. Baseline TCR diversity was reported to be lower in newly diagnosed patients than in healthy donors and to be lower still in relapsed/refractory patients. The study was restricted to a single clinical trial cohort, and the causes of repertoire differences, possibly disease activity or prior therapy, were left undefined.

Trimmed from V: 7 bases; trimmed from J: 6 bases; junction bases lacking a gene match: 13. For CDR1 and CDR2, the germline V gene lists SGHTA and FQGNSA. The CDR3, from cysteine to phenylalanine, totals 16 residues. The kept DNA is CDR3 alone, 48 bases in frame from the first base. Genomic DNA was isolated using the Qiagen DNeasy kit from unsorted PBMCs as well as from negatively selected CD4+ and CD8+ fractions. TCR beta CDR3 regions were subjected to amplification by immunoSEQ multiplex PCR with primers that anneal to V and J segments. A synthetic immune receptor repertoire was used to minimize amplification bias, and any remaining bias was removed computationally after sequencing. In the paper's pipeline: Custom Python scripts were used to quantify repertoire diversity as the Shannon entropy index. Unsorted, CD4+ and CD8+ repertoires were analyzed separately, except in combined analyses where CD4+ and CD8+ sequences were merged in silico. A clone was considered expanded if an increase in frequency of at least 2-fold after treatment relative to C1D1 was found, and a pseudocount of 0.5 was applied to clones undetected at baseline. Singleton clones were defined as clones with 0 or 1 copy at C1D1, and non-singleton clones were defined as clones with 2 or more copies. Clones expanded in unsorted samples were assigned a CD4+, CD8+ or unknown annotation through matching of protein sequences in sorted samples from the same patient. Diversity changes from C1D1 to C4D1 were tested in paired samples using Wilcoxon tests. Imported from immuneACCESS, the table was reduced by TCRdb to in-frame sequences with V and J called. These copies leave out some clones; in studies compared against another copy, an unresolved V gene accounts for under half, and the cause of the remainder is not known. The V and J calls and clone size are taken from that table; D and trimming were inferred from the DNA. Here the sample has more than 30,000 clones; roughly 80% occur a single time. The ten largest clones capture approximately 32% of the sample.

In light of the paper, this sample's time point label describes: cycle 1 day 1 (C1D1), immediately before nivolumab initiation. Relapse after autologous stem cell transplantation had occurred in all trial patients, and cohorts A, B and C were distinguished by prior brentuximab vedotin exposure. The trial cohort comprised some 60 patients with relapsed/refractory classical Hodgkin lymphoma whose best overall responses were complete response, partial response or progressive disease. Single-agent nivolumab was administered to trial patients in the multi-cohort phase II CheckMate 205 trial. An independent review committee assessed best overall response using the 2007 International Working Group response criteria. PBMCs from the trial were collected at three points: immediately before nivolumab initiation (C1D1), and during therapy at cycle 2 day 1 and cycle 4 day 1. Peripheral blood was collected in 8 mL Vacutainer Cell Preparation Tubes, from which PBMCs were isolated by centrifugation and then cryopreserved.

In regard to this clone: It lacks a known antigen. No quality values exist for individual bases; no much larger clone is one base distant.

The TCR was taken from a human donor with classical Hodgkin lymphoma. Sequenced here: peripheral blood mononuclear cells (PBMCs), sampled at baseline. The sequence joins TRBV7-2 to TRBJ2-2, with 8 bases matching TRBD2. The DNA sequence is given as TGTGCCAGCACCTCAGTCGGTGTGCGGGGGGCCGGGGAGCTGTTTTTT. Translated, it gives CASTSVGVRGAGELFF.